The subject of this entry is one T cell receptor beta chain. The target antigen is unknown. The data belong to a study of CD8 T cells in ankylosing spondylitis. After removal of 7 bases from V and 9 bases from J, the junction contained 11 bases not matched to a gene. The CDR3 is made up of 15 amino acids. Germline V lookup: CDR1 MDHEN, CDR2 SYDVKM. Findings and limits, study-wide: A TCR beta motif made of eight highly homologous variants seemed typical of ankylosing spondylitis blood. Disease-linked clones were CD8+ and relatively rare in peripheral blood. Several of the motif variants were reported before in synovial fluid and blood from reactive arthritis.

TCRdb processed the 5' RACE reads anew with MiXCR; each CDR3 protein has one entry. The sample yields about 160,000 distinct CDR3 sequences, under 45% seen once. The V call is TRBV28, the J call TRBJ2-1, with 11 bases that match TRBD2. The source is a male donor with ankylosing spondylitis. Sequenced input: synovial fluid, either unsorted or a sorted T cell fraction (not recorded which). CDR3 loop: CASTFLSGRVSEQFF. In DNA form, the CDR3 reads TGTGCCAGCACCTTCCTTAGCGGGAGGGTTAGTGAGCAGTTCTTC.